The clone carrying this T cell receptor beta chain was picked up a small number of times. These data are taken from a study of blood T cell repertoires in COVID-19. Turning to the study itself: Nucleic acid was either cDNA or gDNA, and it came from T cells, B-cell-depleted T cells, or PBMCs.

Study processing details: Reference gene primer amplification in the assay estimated nucleated cell counts. Sequencing used immunoSEQ multiplex PCR; TCRdb keeps in-frame clones, though not all of them. V and J calls and clone size follow that table, whereas D and trimming were derived from the DNA. The repertoire holds approximately 50,000 clones, with about nine tenths as singletons. The specimen sequenced was peripheral blood. This TCR was sampled from a man over 45 with active COVID-19.

The CDR3: CASRFKGQTNTEAFF. The CDR3 nucleotides are TGTGCCAGCCGCTTTAAGGGGCAAACGAACACTGAAGCTTTCTTT. V is TRBV6-6 and J is TRBJ1-1; D is possibly TRBD1 (5 bases). The CDR3 has 15 residues. Trimming pared 8 bases from V and 1 base from J, leaving 17 bases between. Looked up from germline, CDR1 is MNHNY and CDR2 is SVGAGI (reference sequence).